Following are 27 T cell receptor beta chains from one sample sequenced in a study of blood T cell repertoires in COVID-19. Some clones are missing from TCRdb's copy, which holds only in-frame ones; the method was immunoSEQ multiplex PCR. The table shows roughly 120,000 clones, with around nine tenths occurring only once. The specimen was peripheral blood. The source is a human donor with active COVID-19. The donor label of this sample is uncertain.

The chain is built from TRBV7-6 and TRBJ2-7; 11 nucleotides match TRBD1. Germline V gene sequence: CDR1 SGHVS, CDR2 FNYEAQ. The ends lost 3 bases at V and 6 bases at J; junction bases unmatched: 10. The CDR3 runs 16 residues. The CDR3 is CASSFQPGQGVLEQYF. For the CDR3, the DNA is TGTGCCAGCAGCTTCCAACCGGGACAGGGGGTTCTCGAGCAGTACTTC.

This chain joins TRBV18 and TRBJ2-1, with D possibly being TRBD1 (6 bases). Germline loops: CDR1 KGHSH, CDR2 LQKENI. Trimming removed 3 bases at V and 0 bases at J, with 12 bases between. The CDR3 length is 16 residues. The CDR3 DNA sequence: TGTGCCAGCTCACCGAGGACAGAAGGCTCCTACAATGAGCAGTTCTTC. This codes for CASSPRTEGSYNEQFF.

This chain joins TRBV21-1 and TRBJ2-5; TRBD2 is the table's D call and was not checked against the DNA. TRBV21-1 is listed as a pseudogene. This CDR3 contains 14 residues. Here the CDR3 reads CASAGERSIKTQYF. In DNA, the CDR3 is TGTGCCAGCGCGGGTGAAAGGTCCATCAAGACCCAGTACTTC.

V is TRBV11-2 and J is TRBJ2-3, with 13 bases fitting TRBD2. CDR3 length equals 16 residues. Per germline, CDR1 SGHAT and CDR2 FQNNGV. V lost 5 bases to trimming and J lost 2 bases; unmatched junction nucleotides: 4. CDR3 region: CASSPLAGGITDTQYF. Here the CDR3 DNA reads TGTGCCAGCAGCCCACTAGCGGGGGGGATCACAGATACGCAGTATTTT.

The chain is built from TRBV4-1 and TRBJ1-6; D call uncertain. Germline-derived CDR1 and CDR2 are MGHRA and YSYEKL. V was trimmed by 0 bases and J by 5 bases, leaving 14 bases between them. This CDR3 is 17 amino acids long. CDR3: CASSQDRGRGNNSPLHF. CDR3 in DNA: TGCGCCAGCAGCCAAGATCGAGGTCGAGGGAATAATTCACCCCTCCACTTT.

The genes are TRBV6-5 and TRBJ2-7; 9 positions agree with TRBD1. V shed 6 bases, J shed 7 bases, and the junction held 10 bases outside the gene matches. The CDR3 is 14 residues long. Germline loops: CDR1 MNHEY, CDR2 SVGAGI. The CDR3 nucleotides are TGTGCCAGCAGCTCCCGGACAGGGGATTTTGAGCAGTACTTC. Translated: CASSSRTGDFEQYF.

The chain carries TRBV5-1 and TRBJ1-1; 7 bases are a match to TRBD1. The J segment lost 1 base and the V segment lost 5 bases, leaving 8 bases of the junction unmatched. The CDR3 runs 15 residues. The germline V gene encodes CDR1 SGHRS and CDR2 YFSETQ. The CDR3 protein is CASSPRQGPNTEAFF. The CDR3 DNA follows: TGCGCCAGCAGTCCTCGACAGGGCCCGAACACTGAAGCTTTCTTT.

The chain recombines TRBV6-2 or TRBV6-3 with TRBJ1-1; D gene unclear. Germline CDR1 and CDR2: MNHEY and SVGEGT. The CDR3 consists of 13 residues. V lost 2 bases and J lost 1, with 5 bases in between. CDR3 protein: CASSYEANTEAFF. The CDR3 DNA reads TGTGCCAGCAGTTACGAGGCGAACACTGAAGCTTTCTTT.

The V gene is TRBV7-7, the J gene TRBJ2-5; TRBD1 agrees at 7 bases. Germline CDR1 is SSHAT and CDR2 is FNYEAQ (reference sequence). Losses at the gene ends were 5 bases for V and 4 bases for J; bases not matched to a gene: 16. The CDR3 has 17 amino acids. CDR3 loop: CASSPGTETTEGETQYF. DNA for the CDR3: TGTGCCAGCAGCCCCGGGACAGAGACAACCGAGGGAGAGACCCAGTACTTC. The full variable domain, rest sourced from reference TRBV7-7 and TRBJ2-5, is GAGVSQSPRYKVTKRGQDVTLRCDPISSHATLYWYQQALGQGPEFLTYFNYEAQPDKSGLPSDRFSAERPEGSISTLTIQRTEQRDSAMYRCASSPGTETTEGETQYFGPGTRLLVL.

This chain connects TRBV5-4 to TRBJ2-5; possible D gene TRBD1, 6 bases. CDR1 SGHNT and CDR2 YYREEE come from the germline V gene (reference sequence). V lost 0 bases, J lost 3 bases, and 9 bases lay in between. The length of the CDR3 is 14 residues. The CDR3 is CASSLAGVEETQYF. In DNA form, the CDR3 reads TGTGCCAGCAGCTTGGCAGGGGTTGAAGAGACCCAGTACTTC. Variable domain in full (rest from reference TRBV5-4 and TRBJ2-5): ETGVTQSPTHLIKTRGQQVTLRCSSQSGHNTVSWYQQALGQGPQFIFQYYREEENGRGNFPPRFSGLQFPNYSSELNVNALELDDSALYLCASSLAGVEETQYFGPGTRLLVL.

This clone was detected once. J is TRBJ1-1 and V is TRBV11-1; 8 nucleotides match TRBD1. The CDR3 extends over 15 amino acids. V shed 3 bases, J shed 6 bases, and the junction held 9 bases outside the gene matches. Germline lookup yields CDR1 SGHAT and CDR2 FQDESV (reference sequence). The DNA of the CDR3 is TGTGCCAGCAGCTTCCCCGGACAGGGACGAGCTGAAGCTTTCTTT. Protein sequence: CASSFPGQGRAEAFF.

The chain employs TRBV13 and TRBJ2-3; 8 bases agree with TRBD1. Germline assignment: CDR1 PRHDT and CDR2 FYEKMQ (reference sequence). This CDR3 spans 15 amino acids. Trimming removed 5 bases from V and 1 base from J; junction bases left unmatched: 5. The CDR3 DNA reads TGTGCCAGCAGCCCCAGGGGGCTGGGCACAGATACGCAGTATTTT. Amino acids: CASSPRGLGTDTQYF.

The genes are TRBV9 and TRBJ2-5, with 7 positions matching TRBD1. Per germline, CDR1 SGDLS and CDR2 YYNGEE. V lost 4 bases to trimming and J lost 1 base; unmatched junction nucleotides: 7. CDR3 length: 15 residues. CDR3 region: CASSPGTVSQETQYF. The CDR3 DNA is TGTGCCAGCAGCCCTGGGACAGTCAGCCAAGAGACCCAGTACTTC.

This rearrangement joins TRBV7-2 to TRBJ1-4; 7 nucleotides agree with TRBD1. The CDR3 extends over 14 amino acids. Per germline, CDR1 SGHTA and CDR2 FQGNSA. J lost 6 bases, V lost 5 bases, and 6 bases had no gene match. The CDR3 reads CASSRDSGDEKLFF. In DNA form, the CDR3 reads TGTGCCAGCAGCCGGGACAGCGGCGATGAAAAACTGTTTTTT.

The rearrangement uses TRBV6-9 and TRBJ1-1; the match to TRBD1 covers 8 bases. In germline, CDR1 is MNHGY, CDR2 SVAAGI. V lost 6 bases, J lost 3 bases, and 18 bases stayed unmatched. CDR3 size: 18 residues. The CDR3 nucleotides read TGTGCCAGCAGGCTCCAGCAGGGGGCAGTTGTTCTTCACACTGAAGCTTTCTTT. Its translation is CASRLQQGAVVLHTEAFF.

This chain uses TRBV12-3 or TRBV12-4 with TRBJ2-3; 7 bases line up with TRBD2. V trimming: 4 bases; J trimming: 9 bases; junction bases outside the gene matches: 4. The CDR3 is 12 residues long. The CDR3 DNA sequence: TGTGCCAGCAGTTCGGGACTATACACGCAGTATTTT. Its protein is CASSSGLYTQYF.

The J gene is TRBJ1-4, the V gene TRBV30, with 8 bases aligning to TRBD1. Unmatched junction bases numbered 8, after V lost 3 bases and J lost 5 bases. Germline V gives CDR1 GTSNPN, CDR2 SVGIG (reference sequence). The CDR3 length is 15 residues. This CDR3 reads CAWSQSGQGNEKLFF. The CDR3 coding sequence is TGTGCCTGGAGCCAATCCGGACAGGGCAATGAAAAACTGTTTTTT.

This clone was found once. CDR3 coding DNA: TGTGCCAGCAGAGGGACAGGGAGGAGTCAAGAGACCCAGTACTTC. It is translated as CASRGTGRSQETQYF. The gene calls are TRBV7-8 and TRBJ2-5; 9 nucleotides match TRBD1. Looked up from germline, CDR1 is SGHVS and CDR2 is FQNEAQ. This CDR3 spans 15 amino acids. V dropped 6 bases and J dropped 2; count of bases not matched to a gene: 7.

The chain joins TRBV28 to TRBJ2-7, with D possibly matching TRBD2 (5 bases). Germline V CDR1 and CDR2: MDHEN, SYDVKM. The CDR3 has 14 amino acids. V was pared by 5 bases and J by 2 bases, with 13 bases between. For the CDR3, the DNA is TGTGCCAGCAGTCTCCCCGGGATTCCCTACGAGCAGTACTTC. Encoded protein: CASSLPGIPYEQYF.

This chain links TRBV7-9 with TRBJ1-6; D might be TRBD1 (6 bases). The CDR3 is made up of 14 amino acids. The germline V and J ends were trimmed by 6 bases and 10 bases, with 16 bases remaining between them. Germline CDR1 and CDR2: SEHNR and FQNEAQ (reference sequence). Here the CDR3 DNA reads TGTGCCAGCAGTTCCGACAGGATCGGATCACCCCTCCACTTT. It yields the protein CASSSDRIGSPLHF.

The rearrangement joins TRBV5-4 to TRBJ2-3; 8 nucleotides line up with TRBD2. CDR1 is SGHNT and CDR2 is YYREEE in the germline V gene (reference sequence). The V segment lost 4 bases and the J segment 2 bases; nucleotides outside the gene matches: 12. CDR3 size: 17 residues. The CDR3 sequence: CASSHDASGGPTDTQYF. CDR3 coding DNA: TGTGCCAGCAGCCACGACGCCAGCGGGGGCCCCACAGATACGCAGTATTTT.

This sequence joins TRBV19 and TRBJ2-1; D gene uncertain. The CDR3 is 15 residues long. Looked up from germline, CDR1 is LNHDA and CDR2 is SQIVND (reference sequence). Trimming cost V 0 bases and J 3 bases, with 9 bases left between them. CDR3 DNA sequence: TGTGCCAGTAGTATAGAGGCTTCTTACTACAATGAGCAGTTCTTC. This translates into CASSIEASYYNEQFF.

The chain joins TRBV2 to TRBJ1-2, with D perhaps matching TRBD1 (5 bases). The germline CDR1 and CDR2 sequences are SNHLY and FYNNEI. Trimming shortened V by 7 bases and J by 7 bases, and 16 bases separated the two germline ends. CDR3 length: 13 amino acids. CDR3 in amino acids: CASTPGGAFGYTF. CDR3 DNA: TGTGCCAGCACCCCGGGGGGTGCGTTTGGCTACACCTTC. Based on the CDR3 plus reference TRBV2 and TRBJ1-2, the full variable domain is EPEVTQTPSHQVTQMGQEVILRCVPISNHLYFYWYRQILGQKVEFLVSFYNNEISEKSEIFDDQFSVERPDGSNFTLKIRSTKLEDSAMYFCASTPGGAFGYTFGSGTRLTVV.

The CDR3 region is CASSLEAVRTSYEQYF. DNA for the CDR3: TGTGCCAGCAGCTTGGAAGCGGTCCGAACTTCCTACGAGCAGTACTTC. J is TRBJ2-7 and V is TRBV5-8, with D possibly being TRBD2 (5 bases). Trimming took 0 bases from V and 1 from J, leaving 14 bases between them. This CDR3 spans 16 amino acids. CDR1 is SGHTS and CDR2 is YDEGEE in the germline V gene.

This rearrangement joins TRBV10-3 to TRBJ2-2; TRBD1 might be the D (5 bases). V was trimmed by 8 bases and J by 6 bases, leaving 16 bases between them. The CDR3 is 14 residues long. Germline CDR1 and CDR2: ENHRY and SYGVKD. This CDR3 reads CAIRTHTNSGELFF. CDR3 in DNA: TGTGCCATCCGGACACACACCAATTCCGGGGAGCTGTTTTTT.

The rearrangement joins TRBV30 to TRBJ2-7, with D perhaps matching TRBD1 (5 bases). With 3 bases removed from V and 4 bases from J, the gap between germline ends came to 13 bases. Germline V gene lookup returns CDR1 GTSNPN and CDR2 SVGIG (reference sequence). The CDR3 runs 13 residues. CDR3 bases: TGTGCCTGGAGAGGGGCCAGCCGTTACGAGCAGTACTTC. As protein: CAWRGASRYEQYF.

The rearrangement joins TRBV4-3 to TRBJ2-3, with TRBD1 matching 7 bases. Germline V lookup: CDR1 LGHNA, CDR2 YSLEER. The length of the CDR3 is 16 residues. J gave up 3 bases and V 0 bases, and 6 bases lay outside the gene matches. The CDR3 sequence: CASSQDAGGYTDTQYF. DNA for the CDR3: TGCGCCAGCAGCCAAGATGCAGGGGGTTATACAGATACGCAGTATTTT.